The 23 T cell receptor beta chains listed next were all sequenced from one sample in a study of shared clonotypes between healthy human individuals. The naive CD8 population came from CD45RO-negative cells selected for CCR7, without terminally differentiated effector memory CD45RA+ cells. TCRdb keeps only in-frame clones here, not all; method: immunoSEQ multiplex PCR. The sample contains about 2 million clones, roughly 95% of which appear only once. Sequenced: naive CD8+ T cells sorted from blood. The receptors here all came from a man aged 18-30 years in good health.

For this clone: The same CDR3 can be traced to other DNA sequences in this sample. The V gene is TRBV5-6, the J gene TRBJ2-7; no clear D gene. The V gene lost 0 bases and the J gene lost 3 bases, with 4 bases spanning the gap. The CDR3 has 12 residues. The germline CDR1 and CDR2 sequences are SGHDT and YYEEEE. The CDR3 is CASSLASYEQYF. The CDR3 nucleotides read TGTGCCAGCAGCTTGGCAAGCTACGAGCAGTACTTC.

CDR3 nucleotides: TGTGCCAGCAGCCAAGAGAGGACAGGGCGGGACGAGCAGTACTTC. Translated: CASSQERTGRDEQYF. V gene TRBV4-2 combines with J gene TRBJ2-7; 8 nucleotides line up with TRBD1. The V gene end was trimmed by 0 bases and the J gene end by 5 bases; junction bases not matched to a gene: 6. Germline CDR1 is LGHNA and CDR2 is YNFKEQ. This CDR3 contains 15 residues.

The V and J genes are TRBV5-1 and TRBJ2-1, with D possibly called TRBD1 or TRBD2 (5 bases each). This CDR3 has 13 residues. From germline, CDR1 is SGHRS and CDR2 YFSETQ. CDR3 protein: CADGDPINNEQFF. CDR3 nucleotides: TGCGCAGACGGGGACCCTATAAACAATGAGCAGTTCTTC.

This clone was found a few times. The chain has TRBV7-2 and TRBJ1-5, with D unresolved. Germline CDR1 and CDR2: SGHTA and FQGNSA. The CDR3 length is 13 residues. Trimming left V 1 base short and J 1 base short, with 2 bases between. The CDR3 nucleotides are TGTGCCAGCAGCTTAGAGAGCAATCAGCCCCAGCATTTT. Its protein product is CASSLESNQPQHF.

The rearrangement joins TRBV5-4 to TRBJ2-7; 7 bases map to TRBD1. The CDR3 runs to 15 residues. Germline V CDR1 and CDR2: SGHNT, YYREEE (reference sequence). The V segment lost 4 bases and the J segment 3 bases; nucleotides outside the gene matches: 10. This chain's CDR3 is CASSRLPGQNYEQYF. The CDR3 DNA is TGTGCCAGCAGCCGGTTACCGGGACAGAACTACGAGCAGTACTTC.

The rearrangement uses TRBV5-4 and TRBJ2-7; D tentatively reads TRBD1 or TRBD2 (5 bases each). This CDR3 spans 13 amino acids. Trimming took off 10 bases at V and 7 bases at J, with 21 bases between the two ends. Germline lookup yields CDR1 SGHNT and CDR2 YYREEE (reference sequence). DNA of the CDR3: TGTGCCCAGGGCCGGGAAGGGGTAATGGAGCAGTACTTC. It codes for CAQGREGVMEQYF.

The table lists this clone with a count of one. The chain is built from TRBV30 and TRBJ2-7, with D possibly TRBD2 on 6 matching bases. Germline values: CDR1 GTSNPN, CDR2 SVGIG (reference sequence). V was shortened by 5 bases and J by 4 bases, with 15 bases between the two germline ends. This CDR3 has 13 residues. This chain's CDR3 is CAWGTSSIYEQYF. The CDR3 DNA reads TGTGCCTGGGGGACTTCCTCTATATACGAGCAGTACTTC.

This clone has only one observation. The chain has TRBV28 and TRBJ2-2; 7 bases line up with TRBD1. This CDR3 spans 15 amino acids. Per germline, CDR1 MDHEN and CDR2 SYDVKM. V lost 4 bases and J lost 7; bases outside the gene matches: 9. The CDR3 DNA is TGTGCCAGCAGTTCGACAGGGATAATAGGCGGGGAGCTGTTTTTT. Translated: CASSSTGIIGGELFF.

For this clone: This CDR3 is also generated by other DNA sequences in the sample. The chain uses TRBV7-9 and TRBJ2-7; D uncertain. The germline gives CDR1 SEHNR, CDR2 FQNEAQ (reference sequence). Trimming took off 5 bases at V and 6 bases at J, with 8 bases between the two ends. The CDR3 spans 11 residues. CDR3 DNA sequence: TGTGCCAGCAGCCATGACGGCGAGCAGTACTTC. Protein sequence: CASSHDGEQYF.

This chain joins TRBV28 and TRBJ2-5; 9 bases agree with TRBD1. V lost 5 bases and J lost 5; bases outside the gene matches: 12. CDR1 and CDR2 from the germline V gene are MDHEN and SYDVKM. This CDR3 region has 16 residues. The CDR3, as DNA: TGTGCCAGCAGTCCAAGGCTGGGACAGGGTCTTGAGACCCAGTACTTC. Protein sequence: CASSPRLGQGLETQYF.

V usage is TRBV19 and J usage is TRBJ2-7; perhaps TRBD1 as D (6 bases). The CDR3 consists of 14 residues. Germline assignment: CDR1 LNHDA and CDR2 SQIVND (reference sequence). V lost 5 bases, J lost 2 bases, and 13 bases lay in between. In DNA, the CDR3 is TGTGCCAGTAGTTCCCGACAGGTCCCCTACGAGCAGTACTTC. Protein sequence: CASSSRQVPYEQYF.

In nucleotides, the CDR3 is TGTGCCAGCAGCGTCGGCAATGCCTATGAGCAGTTCTTC. Translated, it gives CASSVGNAYEQFF. The rearrangement joins TRBV7-6 to TRBJ2-1; the D is unclear. With 5 bases removed from V and 8 bases from J, the gap between germline ends came to 13 bases. This CDR3 region has 13 residues. Germline lookup yields CDR1 SGHVS and CDR2 FNYEAQ.

The chain is built from TRBV27 and TRBJ2-7; the match to TRBD2 covers 10 bases. The CDR3 has 15 amino acids. Germline-derived CDR1 and CDR2 are MNHEY and SMNVEV (reference sequence). V lost 6 bases and J lost 2; bases outside the gene matches: 7. The CDR3 loop is CASRGGLANPYEQYF. CDR3 DNA: TGTGCCAGCAGGGGGGGACTAGCGAACCCCTACGAGCAGTACTTC.

In DNA, the CDR3 is TGCGCCAGCAGCCAAGTTGACGGGAAAGAGGGTGAAAAACTGTTTTTT. This gives the protein CASSQVDGKEGEKLFF. The V gene is TRBV4-1, the J gene TRBJ1-4; the D is unclear. Germline V gene lookup returns CDR1 MGHRA and CDR2 YSYEKL. The CDR3 totals 16 residues. V lost 1 base to trimming and J lost 7 bases, with 16 bases between them.

This clone was seen only once. Written as DNA, the CDR3 is TGTGCCAGCAGTGCCGGGACAGGGGTTGAAAAACTGTTTTTT. Protein sequence: CASSAGTGVEKLFF. The chain couples TRBV6-5 to TRBJ1-4; 10 nucleotides align to TRBD1. Unmatched junction bases numbered 4, after V lost 5 bases and J lost 7 bases. CDR3 length: 14 residues. CDR1 MNHEY and CDR2 SVGAGI come from the germline V gene.

The CDR3 DNA is TGTGCCAGCAGTCTTACCCCCTTCAGGAGTTTGGGAGAGACCCAGTACTTC. It specifies CASSLTPFRSLGETQYF. This chain uses TRBV27 with TRBJ2-5; D ambiguous. CDR3 length: 17 amino acids. V lost 5 bases, J lost 4 bases, and 23 bases lay in between. The germline gives CDR1 MNHEY, CDR2 SMNVEV (reference sequence).

The chain has TRBV4-3 and TRBJ2-1, with D maybe TRBD2 (6 bases). Trimming shortened V by 5 bases and J by 3 bases, and 14 bases separated the two germline ends. The CDR3 totals 15 residues. Germline V gene data show CDR1 as LGHNA and CDR2 as YSLEER. CDR3 DNA sequence: TGCGCCAGCAGCGGAATTGTCGGGAGCTACAATGAGCAGTTCTTC. Its translation is CASSGIVGSYNEQFF.

In its sample, this clone was seen a few times. This CDR3 is CASSQDGREETQYF. The CDR3, as DNA: TGCGCCAGCAGCCAAGACGGGAGAGAAGAGACCCAGTACTTC. The V call is TRBV4-1, the J call TRBJ2-5; perhaps TRBD2 as D (6 bases). Trimming cost V 0 bases and J 3 bases, with 8 bases left between them. Germline V gene lookup returns CDR1 MGHRA and CDR2 YSYEKL. The CDR3 runs 14 residues.

The chain links TRBV7-8 to TRBJ2-7; unclear D gene. Germline V gene sequence: CDR1 SGHVS, CDR2 FQNEAQ. The ends were cut back, 2 bases at V and 5 bases at J, with 13 bases in the middle. The CDR3 totals 14 residues. CDR3 bases: TGTGCCAGCAGCTTACTACAGTTAATAGACGAGCAGTACTTC. Translating gives CASSLLQLIDEQYF.

The CDR3 sequence is CASSGQASTDTQYF. As DNA, the CDR3 is TGTGCCAGCAGTGGACAGGCTAGCACAGATACGCAGTATTTT. V is TRBV27 and J is TRBJ2-3; TRBD1 matches 7 bases. V was clipped by 5 bases and J by 0 bases; unmatched bases: 2. The V gene's germline CDR1 is MNHEY and CDR2 SMNVEV (reference sequence). The CDR3 runs to 14 residues.

In DNA form, the CDR3 reads TGTGCCAGCAGTTTGGACAAAGCTAACTATGGCTACACCTTC. It is translated as CASSLDKANYGYTF. The chain joins TRBV6-6 to TRBJ1-2; D may be TRBD1 (5 bases). The V and J ends lost 4 bases and 0 bases respectively, with 9 bases between them. In germline, CDR1 is MNHNY, CDR2 SVGAGI (reference sequence). The length of the CDR3 is 14 residues.

J is TRBJ2-3 and V is TRBV5-6, with TRBD1 as a possible D gene (6 bases). Germline V gene lookup returns CDR1 SGHDT and CDR2 YYEEEE. This CDR3 contains 15 residues. The ends were cut back, 2 bases at V and 4 bases at J, with 14 bases in the middle. CDR3 DNA: TGTGCCAGCAGCTTTGCAGGGGCTGGGGCAGATACGCAGTATTTT. It specifies CASSFAGAGADTQYF. Full variable domain (rest looked up from reference TRBV5-6 and TRBJ2-3): DAGVTQSPTHLIKTRGQQVTLRCSPKSGHDTVSWYQQALGQGPQFIFQYYEEEERQRGNFPDRFSGHQFPNYSSELNVNALLLGDSALYLCASSFAGAGADTQYFGPGTRLTVL.

The rearrangement uses TRBV5-6 and TRBJ2-5; 7 bases are a match to TRBD2. The CDR3 extends over 17 amino acids. The V segment lost 7 bases and the J segment 2 bases; nucleotides outside the gene matches: 17. Germline V CDR1 and CDR2: SGHDT, YYEEEE. The CDR3 is CASQLFGPGLLQETQYF. The CDR3 DNA sequence: TGTGCCAGCCAATTGTTTGGTCCGGGACTACTACAAGAGACCCAGTACTTC.